The TCR beta chain under discussion was sequenced for a study of T cell responses to AZD1222 COVID-19 vaccine. Broader study findings: At 160-218 and 743-854, vaccine-associated CD4 TCRs were dominant, and they spanned spike. Most donors were white British, females outnumbered males, and clonal diversity was possibly underestimated.

This CDR3 has 13 residues. Trimming shortened V by 2 bases and J by 6 bases, and 9 bases separated the two germline ends. Germline V gene sequence: CDR1 WNHNN, CDR2 SYGVQD (reference sequence). Comment on this clone: Its antigen remains unidentified.

Measured with immunoSEQ multiplex PCR; TCRdb has only the in-frame clones, and not every one. The sample has approximately 92,000 clones, roughly nine tenths seen once; the top ten hold 6.5% to 8.5%. Specimen: peripheral blood, collected on day 0 of AZD1222 vaccination. The chain employs TRBV10-1 and TRBJ2-3; D ambiguous. The TCR originated in an adult in good health. The CDR3 DNA reads as TGCGCCAGCAGTGAGAAAAGGTTGGATACGCAGTATTTT. Translation gives CASSEKRLDTQYF.